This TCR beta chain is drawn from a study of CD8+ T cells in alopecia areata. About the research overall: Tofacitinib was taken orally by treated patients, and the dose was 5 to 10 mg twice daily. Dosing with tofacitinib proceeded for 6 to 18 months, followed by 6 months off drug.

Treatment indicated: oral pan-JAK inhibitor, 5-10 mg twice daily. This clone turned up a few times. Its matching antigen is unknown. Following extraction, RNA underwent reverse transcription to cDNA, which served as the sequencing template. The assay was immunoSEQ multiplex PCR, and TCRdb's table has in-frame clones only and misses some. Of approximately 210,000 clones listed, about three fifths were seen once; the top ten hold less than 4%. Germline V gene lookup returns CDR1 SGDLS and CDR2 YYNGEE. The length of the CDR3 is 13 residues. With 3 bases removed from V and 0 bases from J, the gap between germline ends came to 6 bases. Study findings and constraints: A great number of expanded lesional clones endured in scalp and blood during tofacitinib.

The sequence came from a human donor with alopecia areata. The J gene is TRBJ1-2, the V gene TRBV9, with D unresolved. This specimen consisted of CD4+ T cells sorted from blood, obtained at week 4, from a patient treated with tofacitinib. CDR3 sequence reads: CASSGPSNYGYTF. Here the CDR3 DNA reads TGTGCCAGCAGCGGACCCTCTAACTATGGCTACACCTTC.